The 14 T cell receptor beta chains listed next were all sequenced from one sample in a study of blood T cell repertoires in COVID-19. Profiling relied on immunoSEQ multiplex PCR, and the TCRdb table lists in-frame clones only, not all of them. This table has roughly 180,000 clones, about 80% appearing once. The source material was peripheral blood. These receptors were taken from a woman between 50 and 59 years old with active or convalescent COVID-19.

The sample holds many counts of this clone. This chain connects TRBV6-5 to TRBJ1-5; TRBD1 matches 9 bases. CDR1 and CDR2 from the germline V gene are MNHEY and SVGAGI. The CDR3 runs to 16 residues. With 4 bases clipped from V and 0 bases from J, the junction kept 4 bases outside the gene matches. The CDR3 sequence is CASSLGQGGSNQPQHF. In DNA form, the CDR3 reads TGTGCCAGCAGTTTGGGACAGGGAGGTAGCAATCAGCCCCAGCATTTT.

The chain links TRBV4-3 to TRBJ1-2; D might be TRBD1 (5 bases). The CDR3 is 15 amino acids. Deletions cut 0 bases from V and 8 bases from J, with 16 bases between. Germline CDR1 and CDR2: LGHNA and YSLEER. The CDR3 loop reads CASSQDWGGVLGYTF. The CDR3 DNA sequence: TGCGCCAGCAGCCAAGATTGGGGGGGGGTGTTGGGCTACACCTTC.

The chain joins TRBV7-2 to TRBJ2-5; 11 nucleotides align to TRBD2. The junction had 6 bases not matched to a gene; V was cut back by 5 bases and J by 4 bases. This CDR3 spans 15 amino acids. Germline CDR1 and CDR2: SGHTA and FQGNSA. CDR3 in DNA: TGTGCCAGCAGCCCCCAGGGACTAGCGGCAGAGACCCAGTACTTC. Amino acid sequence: CASSPQGLAAETQYF.

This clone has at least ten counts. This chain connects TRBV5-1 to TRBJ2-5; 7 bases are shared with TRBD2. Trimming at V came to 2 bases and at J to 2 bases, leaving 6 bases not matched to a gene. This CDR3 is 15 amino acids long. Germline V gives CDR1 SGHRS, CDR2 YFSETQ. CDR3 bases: TGCGCCAGCAGCTTTCGCGGGGGTGCTCAAGAGACCCAGTACTTC. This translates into CASSFRGGAQETQYF.

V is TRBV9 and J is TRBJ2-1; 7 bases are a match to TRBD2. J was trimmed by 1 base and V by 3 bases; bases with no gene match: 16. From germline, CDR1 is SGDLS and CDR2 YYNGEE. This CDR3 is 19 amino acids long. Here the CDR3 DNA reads TGTGCCAGCAGCGATGTTGGAGCTAGCGGAGGGAGATCCTACAATGAGCAGTTCTTC. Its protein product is CASSDVGASGGRSYNEQFF.

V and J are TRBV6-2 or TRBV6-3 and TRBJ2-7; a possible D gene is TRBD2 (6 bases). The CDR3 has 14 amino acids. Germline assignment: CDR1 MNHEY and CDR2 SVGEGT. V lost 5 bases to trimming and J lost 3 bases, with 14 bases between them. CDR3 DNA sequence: TGTGCCAGCAGTGCCGGGACTCTTCTCTACGAGCAGTACTTC. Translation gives CASSAGTLLYEQYF.

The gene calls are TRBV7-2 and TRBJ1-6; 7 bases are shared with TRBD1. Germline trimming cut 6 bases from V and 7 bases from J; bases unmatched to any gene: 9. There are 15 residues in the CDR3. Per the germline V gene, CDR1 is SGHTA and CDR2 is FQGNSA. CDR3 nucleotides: TGTGCCAGCAGTATGAGACAGGGCTCCAATTCACCCCTCCACTTT. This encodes CASSMRQGSNSPLHF.

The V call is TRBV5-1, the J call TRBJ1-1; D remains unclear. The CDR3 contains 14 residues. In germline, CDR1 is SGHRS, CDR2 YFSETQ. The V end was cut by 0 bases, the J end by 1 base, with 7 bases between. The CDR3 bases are TGCGCCAGCAGCTTGGTCGGCGGGAACACTGAAGCTTTCTTT. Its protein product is CASSLVGGNTEAFF.

CDR3 in amino acids: CASSLGWERLNTEAFF. In nucleotides, the CDR3 is TGTGCCAGCAGCTTAGGGTGGGAGAGGCTGAACACTGAAGCTTTCTTT. The J gene is TRBJ1-1, the V gene TRBV7-2; D is unclear. This CDR3 has 16 residues. Germline lookup yields CDR1 SGHTA and CDR2 FQGNSA. Trimming took off 1 base at V and 0 bases at J, with 12 bases between the two ends.

This chain's CDR3 is CASIAGAADTQYF. The CDR3 DNA follows: TGTGCCAGCATTGCGGGAGCGGCAGATACGCAGTATTTT. The chain has TRBV28 and TRBJ2-3, with 7 bases matching TRBD2. The J segment lost 4 bases and the V segment lost 7 bases, leaving 5 bases of the junction unmatched. The CDR3 sequence is 13 residues long. CDR1 and CDR2 (germline): MDHEN, SYDVKM.

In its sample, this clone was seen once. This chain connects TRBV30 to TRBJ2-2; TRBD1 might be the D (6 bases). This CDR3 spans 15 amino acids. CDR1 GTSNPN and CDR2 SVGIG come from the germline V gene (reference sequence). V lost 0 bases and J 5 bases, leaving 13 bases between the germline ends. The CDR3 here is CAWSVSDRRTGELFF. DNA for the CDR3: TGTGCCTGGAGTGTAAGCGACAGGAGGACCGGGGAGCTGTTTTTT.

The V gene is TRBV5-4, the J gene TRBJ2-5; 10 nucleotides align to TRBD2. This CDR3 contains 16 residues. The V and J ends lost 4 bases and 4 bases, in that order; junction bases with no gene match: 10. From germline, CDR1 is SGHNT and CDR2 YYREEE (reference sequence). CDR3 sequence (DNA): TGTGCCAGCAGCAACAGCGGGGGGGCATGGAGAGAGACCCAGTACTTC. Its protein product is CASSNSGGAWRETQYF.

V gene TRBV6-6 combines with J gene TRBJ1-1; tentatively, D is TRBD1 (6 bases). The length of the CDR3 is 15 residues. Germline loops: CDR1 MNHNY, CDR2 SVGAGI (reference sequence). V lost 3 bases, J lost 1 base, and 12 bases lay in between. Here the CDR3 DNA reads TGTGCCAGCAGTTATGGGGGGGCGGGGAACACTGAAGCTTTCTTT. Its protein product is CASSYGGAGNTEAFF.

CDR3 in amino acids: CASSLSGQGAGETQYF. In nucleotides, the CDR3 is TGTGCCAGCAGCTTATCTGGACAGGGGGCCGGGGAGACCCAGTACTTC. This chain uses TRBV5-5 with TRBJ2-5, with 11 bases lining up with TRBD1. The germline gives CDR1 SGHKS, CDR2 YYEKEE (reference sequence). The CDR3 contains 16 residues. The ends lost 2 bases at V and 5 bases at J; junction bases unmatched: 8.